This paragraph reports one TCR beta chain. The V gene's germline CDR1 is MNHEY and CDR2 SVGAGI. V was cut by 2 bases and J by 5 bases, with 12 bases left in between. This CDR3 comprises 14 residues. PCR was performed a second time for about 7 to 11 cycles using a sample-barcoded 5' primer and a J-beta primer mix. TCRdb re-called the 5' RACE reads with MiXCR, one entry per CDR3 protein. The sample lists approximately 1.5 million distinct CDR3 sequences, less than 45% seen once, with about 4% in the top ten. The data are from a study of blood T cells in healthy people across ages. The J gene is TRBJ2-5, the V gene TRBV6-5, with no clear D. The receptor was derived from a woman aged 18-29 years in good health. Sequenced sample: blood. The CDR3 DNA sequence: TGTGCCAGCAGTTACAGGGTTCGGGCGGAGACCCAGTACTTC. It encodes CASSYRVRAETQYF.